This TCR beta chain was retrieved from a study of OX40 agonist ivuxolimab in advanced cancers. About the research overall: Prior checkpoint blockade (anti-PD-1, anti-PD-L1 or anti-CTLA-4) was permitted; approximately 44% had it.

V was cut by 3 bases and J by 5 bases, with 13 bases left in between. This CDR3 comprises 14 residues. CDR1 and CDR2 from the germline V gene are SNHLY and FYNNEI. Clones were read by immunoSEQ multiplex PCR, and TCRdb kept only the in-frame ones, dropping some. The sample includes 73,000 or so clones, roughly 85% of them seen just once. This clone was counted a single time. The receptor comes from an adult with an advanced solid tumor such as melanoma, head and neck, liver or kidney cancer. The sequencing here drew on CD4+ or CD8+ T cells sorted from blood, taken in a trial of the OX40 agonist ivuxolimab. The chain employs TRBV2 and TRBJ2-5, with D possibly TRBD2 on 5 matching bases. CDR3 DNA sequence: TGTGCCAGCAGTGAGCGTCGGGGTGGGGAGACCCAGTACTTC. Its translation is CASSERRGGETQYF. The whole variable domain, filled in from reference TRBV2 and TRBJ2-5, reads EPEVTQTPSHQVTQMGQEVILRCVPISNHLYFYWYRQILGQKVEFLVSFYNNEISEKSEIFDDQFSVERPDGSNFTLKIRSTKLEDSAMYFCASSERRGGETQYFGPGTRLLVL.